This record looks at one T cell receptor beta chain sequence and its context. These data belong to a study of blood T cell repertoires in COVID-19. Original methodology: Researchers report that nucleated cell counts were estimated from reference gene primer amplification. Sequencing used immunoSEQ multiplex PCR; TCRdb keeps in-frame clones, though not all of them. The D gene and trimming were derived from the DNA, and the V and J assignments and clone size from that table. In the table there are about 170,000 clones, around 82% of which are singletons. Germline V gene data show CDR1 as LNHDA and CDR2 as SQIVND (reference sequence). V shed 4 bases, J shed 1 base, and the junction held 9 bases outside the gene matches. The CDR3 totals 16 residues.

The sample consisted of PBMCs or T cells enriched from blood (not recorded which). The clonotype was recovered from a woman between 50 and 59 years old in a cohort exposed to, infected with or recovered from COVID-19 (not recorded which). The chain is built from TRBV19 and TRBJ2-5; TRBD2 matches 7 bases. The CDR3 reads CASSSLKLATQETQYF. CDR3 in DNA: TGTGCCAGTAGTAGCCTAAAACTAGCGACCCAAGAGACCCAGTACTTC. The variable domain in full, completed from reference TRBV19 and TRBJ2-5, reads DGGITQSPKYLFRKEGQNVTLSCEQNLNHDAMYWYRQDPGQGLRLIYYSQIVNDFQKGDIAEGYSVSREKKESFPLTVTSAQKNPTAFYLCASSSLKLATQETQYFGPGTRLLVL.